The 21 T cell receptor beta chains below come from one sample, sequenced in a study of Tregs in tolerant kidney transplant recipients. Produced via immunoSEQ multiplex PCR; TCRdb's table is partial and in-frame only. Of tens of thousands of clones detected, 80% to 95% appear once; the ten largest clones hold approximately 0.35%. The specimen was Tregs from blood, collected before the transplant. The source is a human donor who received a combined kidney and bone marrow transplant.

The chain recombines TRBV2 with TRBJ2-7; D gene uncertain. This CDR3 is built from 12 residues. The germline gives CDR1 SNHLY, CDR2 FYNNEI. Trimming left V 7 bases short and J 6 bases short, with 13 bases between. The CDR3 nucleotides are TGTGCCAGCACCCTCTTAGGTACCGAGCAGTACTTC. The encoded protein is CASTLLGTEQYF.

J is TRBJ2-3 and V is TRBV5-8; possible D gene TRBD1, 6 bases. Germline V gives CDR1 SGHTS, CDR2 YDEGEE. This CDR3 is 14 amino acids long. V lost 0 bases and J 3 bases, leaving 8 bases between the germline ends. The CDR3 DNA reads as TGTGCCAGCAGCTTGGGGACAGCTACAGATACGCAGTATTTT. Protein: CASSLGTATDTQYF.

The chain has TRBV9 and TRBJ2-7, with 11 bases identical to TRBD1. Germline lookup yields CDR1 SGDLS and CDR2 YYNGEE. The length of the CDR3 is 14 residues. Trimming took 7 bases from V and 2 from J; bases not matched to a gene: 5. The CDR3 nucleotides read TGTGCCAGCGGACAGGGGGCGCAGACCTACGAGCAGTACTTC. Its protein is CASGQGAQTYEQYF. The full variable domain, in which reference TRBV9 and TRBJ2-7 provide the parts outside the CDR3, is DSGVTQTPKHLITATGQRVTLRCSPRSGDLSVYWYQQSLDQGLQFLIQYYNGEERAKGNILERFSAQQFPDLHSELNLSSLELGDSALYFCASGQGAQTYEQYFGPGTRLTVT.

The V call is TRBV7-4, the J call TRBJ1-5; D unresolved. Germline V gene sequence: CDR1 SGHVT, CDR2 SQSDAQ. There are 18 residues in the CDR3. The germline V and J ends were trimmed by 4 bases and 2 bases, with 21 bases remaining between them. Written as DNA, the CDR3 is TGTGCCAGCAGCTCCCATTCGTTTTTCCTTGGGTGCAATCAGCCCCAGCATTTT. This codes for CASSSHSFFLGCNQPQHF.

This clone was recorded once. The rearrangement uses TRBV5-1 and TRBJ2-4; D may be TRBD2 (5 bases). Looked up from germline, CDR1 is SGHRS and CDR2 is YFSETQ. CDR3 length: 16 amino acids. The V and J ends lost 0 bases and 0 bases respectively, with 10 bases between them. The CDR3 protein is CASSLASGVAKNIQYF. The CDR3 region has the DNA TGCGCCAGCAGCTTGGCCTCCGGGGTAGCCAAAAACATTCAGTACTTC.

The chain couples TRBV9 to TRBJ2-3, with D perhaps matching TRBD2 (6 bases). V lost 4 bases, J lost 4 bases, and 19 bases lay in between. Germline CDR1 SGDLS, CDR2 YYNGEE. The CDR3 loop spans 16 amino acids. CDR3 nucleotides: TGTGCCAGCAGCCCACCCCGGGCGGGAAGCCCAGATACGCAGTATTTT. Translated, it gives CASSPPRAGSPDTQYF. Based on the CDR3 plus reference TRBV9 and TRBJ2-3, the full variable domain is DSGVTQTPKHLITATGQRVTLRCSPRSGDLSVYWYQQSLDQGLQFLIQYYNGEERAKGNILERFSAQQFPDLHSELNLSSLELGDSALYFCASSPPRAGSPDTQYFGPGTRLTVL.

The chain couples TRBV5-1 to TRBJ2-3; possible D gene TRBD2, 5 bases. V was pared by 0 bases and J by 0 bases, with 8 bases between. From germline, CDR1 is SGHRS and CDR2 YFSETQ. This CDR3 spans 15 amino acids. The CDR3 DNA reads TGCGCCAGCAGCTTGGCTCCGGGAAGCACAGATACGCAGTATTTT. It codes for CASSLAPGSTDTQYF.

V gene TRBV10-3 combines with J gene TRBJ2-5, with TRBD2 identical over 7 bases. Trimming at V came to 8 bases and at J to 3 bases, leaving 15 bases not matched to a gene. The length of the CDR3 is 16 residues. Germline V gene sequence: CDR1 ENHRY, CDR2 SYGVKD. The CDR3 region has the DNA TGTGCCATCCAAAGTGGGGGGGGGATAGGAAAAGAGACCCAGTACTTC. Translating gives CAIQSGGGIGKETQYF.

The sample holds one count of this clone. The gene calls are TRBV5-4 and TRBJ2-1; D gene uncertain. CDR1 and CDR2 (germline): SGHNT, YYREEE (reference sequence). This CDR3 is 13 amino acids long. The germline V and J ends were trimmed by 4 bases and 8 bases, with 13 bases remaining between them. The CDR3 DNA sequence: TGTGCCAGCAGCGGAGACCAAGATTATGAGCAGTTCTTC. Its protein product is CASSGDQDYEQFF.

The chain uses TRBV5-6 and TRBJ2-5; perhaps TRBD2 as D (7 bases). The germline gives CDR1 SGHDT, CDR2 YYEEEE. CDR3 size: 14 residues. Trimming pared 2 bases from V and 11 bases from J, leaving 19 bases between. The CDR3 spells CASSLGGEPWEQYF. CDR3 DNA: TGTGCCAGCAGCTTAGGGGGGGAGCCGTGGGAGCAGTACTTC.

This rearrangement joins TRBV15 to TRBJ2-7; possibly TRBD2 for D (5 bases). Trimming cost V 0 bases and J 6 bases, with 6 bases left between them. CDR1 and CDR2 (germline): LNHNV, YYDKDF (reference sequence). This CDR3 is built from 12 residues. This chain's CDR3 is CATSREGGEQYF. CDR3 in DNA: TGTGCCACCAGCAGAGAAGGAGGCGAGCAGTACTTC.

The rearrangement joins TRBV12-2 to TRBJ2-5; the listed D gene, TRBD1, was not tested against the DNA. TRBV12-2 represents a pseudogene. This CDR3 is 16 amino acids long. DNA for the CDR3: TGTGCAAGTCGCTTAGCGTGGGACAGGGTTTGGGAGACCCAGTACTTC. This codes for CASRLAWDRVWETQYF.

The rearrangement joins TRBV5-1 to TRBJ2-3, with 9 bases that match TRBD1. Losses at the gene ends were 3 bases for V and 3 bases for J; bases not matched to a gene: 8. The CDR3 contains 16 residues. The germline gives CDR1 SGHRS, CDR2 YFSETQ. The CDR3 region has the DNA TGCGCCAGCAGCTCCAGGACAGGGGCTAAAACAGATACGCAGTATTTT. Translated, it gives CASSSRTGAKTDTQYF.

This chain joins TRBV28 and TRBJ2-3; D possibly corresponds to TRBD2 (7 bases). The length of the CDR3 is 14 residues. Trimming left V 7 bases short and J 7 bases short, with 18 bases between. Germline V gene sequence: CDR1 MDHEN, CDR2 SYDVKM. The CDR3 sequence is CASTGGGSVNTQYF. DNA of the CDR3: TGTGCCAGCACTGGGGGCGGGAGCGTAAATACGCAGTATTTT.

On this clone: A junction end diverges from the germline sequence, so it may reflect a read error. The chain's CDR3 is CASSLGATGSYNEQFF. DNA of the CDR3: TGTGCTAGCAGCTTAGGAGCGACGGGTTCCTACAATGAGCAGTTCTTC. The chain couples TRBV7-7 to TRBJ2-1; no reliable D call. CDR3 size: 16 residues. The V gene's germline CDR1 is SSHAT and CDR2 FNYEAQ (reference sequence).

The chain uses TRBV25-1 and TRBJ2-2, with TRBD1 as a possible D gene (6 bases). Germline V gives CDR1 MGHDK, CDR2 SYGVNS. This CDR3 is built from 16 residues. Trimming shortened V by 3 bases and J by 13 bases, and 24 bases separated the two germline ends. The CDR3 nucleotides are TGTGCCAGCAGTGAGGGGGCATCTATCGGCTCCAGGGTGCTGTTTTTT. Amino acid sequence: CASSEGASIGSRVLFF.

The CDR3 reads CASSEAWGGRDNEQFF. CDR3 sequence (DNA): TGTGCCAGCAGTGAAGCGTGGGGGGGCCGTGACAATGAGCAGTTCTTC. V is TRBV6-1 and J is TRBJ2-1; possible D gene TRBD2, 7 bases. This CDR3 has 16 residues. V was shortened by 0 bases and J by 5 bases, with 14 bases between the two germline ends. Per the germline V gene, CDR1 is MNHNS and CDR2 is SASEGT.

This clone has just one count. V usage is TRBV18 and J usage is TRBJ2-3; 8 nucleotides match TRBD2. Germline values: CDR1 KGHSH, CDR2 LQKENI. The CDR3 totals 16 residues. The J segment lost 0 bases and the V segment lost 1 base, leaving 3 bases of the junction unmatched. In DNA, the CDR3 is TGTGCCAGCTCACCACGGCCTAGCGGGAGCACAGATACGCAGTATTTT. Translation gives CASSPRPSGSTDTQYF.

The J gene is TRBJ1-4, the V gene TRBV19; unclear D gene. Germline V gene data show CDR1 as LNHDA and CDR2 as SQIVND (reference sequence). V was cut by 1 base and J by 0 bases, with 6 bases left in between. The CDR3 is 15 residues long. The CDR3 DNA reads TGTGCCAGTAGTATAGGGGCGGCAACTAATGAAAAACTGTTTTTT. This encodes CASSIGAATNEKLFF.

CDR3 in DNA: TGTGCCAGCAGCCCCGAGTTCGAGACCCAGTACTTC. Protein product: CASSPEFETQYF. V is TRBV7-6 and J is TRBJ2-5; no firm D call. V lost 5 bases, J lost 5 bases, and 9 bases lay in between. Germline V gene lookup returns CDR1 SGHVS and CDR2 FNYEAQ. This CDR3 spans 12 amino acids.

The chain joins TRBV7-2 to TRBJ2-5; D is possibly TRBD1 or TRBD2 (5 bases each). From germline, CDR1 is SGHTA and CDR2 FQGNSA. The germline V and J ends were trimmed by 3 bases and 4 bases, with 15 bases remaining between them. This CDR3 is built from 15 residues. In DNA form, the CDR3 reads TGTGCCAGCAGCTTGAGAGGGGCCTCCCCAGAGACCCAGTACTTC. The encoded protein is CASSLRGASPETQYF.